Each of the 2 T cell receptor beta chains below was sequenced from the same sample in a study of T cell responses to AZD1222 COVID-19 vaccine. The data were produced by immunoSEQ multiplex PCR, yet TCRdb's version contains in-frame clones alone and is incomplete. This sample yields around 47,000 clones, of which around three quarters are seen a single time; about 20% belongs to the top ten. The sample consisted of peripheral blood, taken 28 days after the second dose of the MenACWY control vaccine. Every receptor here comes from an adult who received the MenACWY meningococcal vaccine as a control.

This clone showed up just a few times. The chain couples TRBV10-1 to TRBJ2-1; D might be TRBD1 (6 bases). The CDR3 is 14 residues long. The V end lost 3 bases, the J end lost 6 bases, and 12 bases lay between the germline ends. From germline, CDR1 is WNHNN and CDR2 SYGVQD (reference sequence). CDR3 nucleotide sequence: TGCGCCAGCAGTGACAGGGGAATGCTCAATGAGCAGTTCTTC. Translating gives CASSDRGMLNEQFF.

This clone was counted only a few times. The chain carries TRBV19 and TRBJ1-5; TRBD1 matches at 7 bases. The CDR3 runs 15 residues. Germline values: CDR1 LNHDA, CDR2 SQIVND (reference sequence). After removal of 5 bases from V and 2 bases from J, the junction contained 6 bases not matched to a gene. The CDR3 is CASSFRQGGNQPQHF. The CDR3 DNA follows: TGTGCCAGTAGTTTCCGACAGGGAGGCAATCAGCCCCAGCATTTT. Using reference TRBV19 and TRBJ1-5 for the parts outside the CDR3, the full variable domain is DGGITQSPKYLFRKEGQNVTLSCEQNLNHDAMYWYRQDPGQGLRLIYYSQIVNDFQKGDIAEGYSVSREKKESFPLTVTSAQKNPTAFYLCASSFRQGGNQPQHFGDGTRLSIL.